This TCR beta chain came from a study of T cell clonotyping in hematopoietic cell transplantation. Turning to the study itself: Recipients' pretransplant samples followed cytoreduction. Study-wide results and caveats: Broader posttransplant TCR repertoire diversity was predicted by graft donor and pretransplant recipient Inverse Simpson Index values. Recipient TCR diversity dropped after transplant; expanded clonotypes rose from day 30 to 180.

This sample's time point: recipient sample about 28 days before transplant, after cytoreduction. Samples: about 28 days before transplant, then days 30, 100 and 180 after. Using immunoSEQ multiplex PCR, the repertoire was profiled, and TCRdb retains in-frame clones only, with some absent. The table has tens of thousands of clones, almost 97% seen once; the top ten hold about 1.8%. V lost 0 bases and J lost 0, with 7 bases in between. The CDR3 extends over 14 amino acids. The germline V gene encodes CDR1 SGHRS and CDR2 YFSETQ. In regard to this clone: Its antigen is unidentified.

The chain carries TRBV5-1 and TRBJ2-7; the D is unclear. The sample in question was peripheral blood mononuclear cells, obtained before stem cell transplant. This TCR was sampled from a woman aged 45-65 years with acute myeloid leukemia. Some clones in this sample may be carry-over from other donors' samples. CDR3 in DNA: TGCGCCAGCAGCTTGGGCACCGACTCCTACGAGCAGTACTTC. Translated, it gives CASSLGTDSYEQYF.